The present T cell receptor (beta chain) was sequenced within a study of identical twins. Study results and caveats: Analyses based on zero insertions could be partly confounded by invariant MAIT and iNKT cells. Insertions were reduced in abundant cord blood beta clonotypes but not in memory repertoires.

The CDR3 has 15 amino acids. Germline V gene sequence: CDR1 SQVTM, CDR2 ANQGSEA. The J segment lost 7 bases and the V segment lost 3 bases, leaving 5 bases of the junction unmatched. The table lists this clonotype with many counts. Its antigen is undetermined. TCRdb redid the calling of the 5' RACE reads with MiXCR, one entry per CDR3 protein. The sample yields 250,000 to 300,000 distinct CDR3 sequences, roughly 8% seen once. These same records also appear under a second study, on yellow fever vaccine responses in identical twins. This second study notes: Vaccine-induced T cell responses in twins were reportedly observed to appear partly convergent, partly personalized.

The sample consisted of CD8+ T cells sorted from blood. The TCR originated in a young woman in good health. The V and J genes are TRBV29-1 and TRBJ2-1; 14 bases agree with TRBD2. DNA of the CDR3: TGCAGCGTTGATGGACTAGCGGGAGGATCTAATGAGCAGTTCTTC. This encodes CSVDGLAGGSNEQFF.